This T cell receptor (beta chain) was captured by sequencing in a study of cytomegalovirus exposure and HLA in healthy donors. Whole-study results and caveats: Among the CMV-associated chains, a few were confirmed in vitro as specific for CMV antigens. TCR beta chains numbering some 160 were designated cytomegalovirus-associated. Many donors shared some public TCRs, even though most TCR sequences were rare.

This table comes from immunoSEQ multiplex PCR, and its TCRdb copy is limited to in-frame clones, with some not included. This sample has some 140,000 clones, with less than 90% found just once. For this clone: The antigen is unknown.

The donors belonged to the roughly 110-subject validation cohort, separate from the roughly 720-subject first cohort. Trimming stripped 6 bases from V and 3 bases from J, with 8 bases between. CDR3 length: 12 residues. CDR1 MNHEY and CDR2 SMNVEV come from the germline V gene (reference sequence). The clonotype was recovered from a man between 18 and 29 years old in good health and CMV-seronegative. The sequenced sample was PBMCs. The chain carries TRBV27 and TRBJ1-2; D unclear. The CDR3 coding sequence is TGTGCCAGCAGAGCCGCGGACTATGGCTACACCTTC. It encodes CASRAADYGYTF.